The sequence of this T cell receptor (beta chain) was determined in a study of Graves' ophthalmopathy and Graves' hyperthyroidism. Regarding the study as a whole: Sensitivity of approximately 88% and specificity of roughly 80% were achieved when a 13-signature model separated ophthalmopathy from stable hyperthyroidism. Ophthalmopathy progression predictions by the model showed nearly 75% specificity and approximately 70% sensitivity.

V was pared by 5 bases and J by 4 bases, with 7 bases of the junction left unmatched. This CDR3 spans 14 amino acids. This clonotype was observed at least ten times. Its target is unknown. Amplification of TCR beta CDR3 regions used RNA transcripts. Second-round multiplex PCR followed a first-round RT-PCR using HTBI primers. TCRdb re-derived calls from the multiplex PCR reads in MiXCR, one entry per CDR3 protein. Of 900,000 to 1,200,000 distinct CDR3 sequences detected, about 36% appear once; the ten largest clones hold around 10%. This rearrangement joins TRBV12-3 or TRBV12-4 to TRBJ2-7, with 8 bases lining up with TRBD2. This TCR was recovered from an adult man with Graves' hyperthyroidism. What was sequenced was peripheral blood or thyroid tissue (not recorded which). The CDR3 coding sequence is TGTGCCAGCAGTCCCAAAGCGGGAGTGTACGAGCAGTACTTC. The encoded protein is CASSPKAGVYEQYF.